These T cell receptor beta chains were read from a single sample in a study of tumor-infiltrating lymphocytes in primary liver carcinoma. TCRdb itself ran the multiplex PCR reads through MiXCR, one entry per CDR3 protein. This table has about 23,000 distinct CDR3 sequences, over 60% appearing once. Sequencing was performed on liver tumor tissue from sampling region 5. The source of these receptors is a woman aged 25 to 39 with primary liver carcinoma and hepatitis B virus infection. CDR3s leave out the opening cysteine and the closing phenylalanine or tryptophan. The D gene is left open where the match is weak. Clone size is shown for a subset of rows, as once, few, many or a class of expanded clone.

v_gene: TRBV6-1; d_gene: NA; j_gene: TRBJ1-2; len: 16; abundance: NA; CDR3aa: VSSERFLVLRSKYGYT
v_gene: TRBV2; d_gene: NA; j_gene: TRBJ2-7; len: 10; abundance: few; CDR3aa: AVWDFHYEQY
v_gene: TRBV5-4; d_gene: NA; j_gene: TRBJ2-1; len: 13; abundance: NA; CDR3aa: TSSLAGTRDNKQF
v_gene: TRBV9; d_gene: NA; j_gene: TRBJ2-1; len: 15; abundance: many; CDR3aa: ASSVIPTGGGNNEQF
v_gene: TRBV5-4; d_gene: NA; j_gene: TRBJ2-1; len: 13; abundance: NA; CDR3aa: ASSFTGLGINEQF
v_gene: TRBV11-3; d_gene: NA; j_gene: TRBJ2-7; len: 13; abundance: NA; CDR3aa: VNSLRPGEAYEQY
v_gene: TRBV6-2/TRBV6-3; d_gene: TRBD2; j_gene: TRBJ2-5; len: 13; abundance: NA; CDR3aa: ASCFQGGIHETQY
v_gene: TRBV6-5; d_gene: NA; j_gene: TRBJ2-7; len: 13; abundance: NA; CDR3aa: ASSHKDSSSYEQY
v_gene: TRBV29-1; d_gene: TRBD1; j_gene: TRBJ2-5; len: 11; abundance: NA; CDR3aa: GVARWTGETQY
v_gene: TRBV11-2; d_gene: NA; j_gene: TRBJ2-7; len: 15; abundance: NA; CDR3aa: ASSSLLGTVDSYEQY
v_gene: TRBV7-8; d_gene: NA; j_gene: TRBJ2-3; len: 14; abundance: NA; CDR3aa: ASSIVVGGRTDTLY
v_gene: TRBV7-2; d_gene: NA; j_gene: TRBJ2-2; len: 12; abundance: few; CDR3aa: ASSLGAGNGELF
v_gene: TRBV20-1; d_gene: NA; j_gene: TRBJ1-1; len: 14; abundance: NA; CDR3aa: SAREGWGAGNTEAF
v_gene: TRBV10-3; d_gene: NA; j_gene: TRBJ2-3; len: 11; abundance: medium-sized; CDR3aa: AISELYGDTQY
v_gene: TRBV10-3; d_gene: NA; j_gene: TRBJ1-3; len: 12; abundance: once; CDR3aa: AISESVTGNTIY
v_gene: TRBV30; d_gene: TRBD2; j_gene: TRBJ2-1; len: 14; abundance: NA; CDR3aa: AWSRGATSERNEQL
v_gene: TRBV10-3; d_gene: NA; j_gene: TRBJ1-3; len: 12; abundance: NA; CDR3aa: AISESVSGNILY
v_gene: TRBV6-1; d_gene: NA; j_gene: TRBJ2-4; len: 15; abundance: NA; CDR3aa: TISGRRVLVAKNIQY
v_gene: TRBV28; d_gene: TRBD2; j_gene: TRBJ2-7; len: 14; abundance: once; CDR3aa: ASATSGRPLQYEQY
v_gene: TRBV4-3; d_gene: TRBD2; j_gene: TRBJ2-7; len: 16; abundance: NA; CDR3aa: ASRQAMTGGHVSYEQY
v_gene: TRBV5-4; d_gene: NA; j_gene: TRBJ2-3; len: 15; abundance: once; CDR3aa: TSSVGGHPSPTDTQY
v_gene: TRBV6-1; d_gene: NA; j_gene: TRBJ1-2; len: 16; abundance: NA; CDR3aa: ASGERFLVLRSNHSYT
v_gene: TRBV12-3/TRBV12-4; d_gene: NA; j_gene: TRBJ2-3; len: 13; abundance: NA; CDR3aa: VSSFAPPSTDTQY
v_gene: TRBV9; d_gene: NA; j_gene: TRBJ1-1; len: 12; abundance: NA; CDR3aa: TSSVTHSGTEAF
v_gene: TRBV12-3/TRBV12-4; d_gene: NA; j_gene: TRBJ2-3; len: 13; abundance: NA; CDR3aa: ASSSPPPSRNTQY
v_gene: TRBV4-3; d_gene: NA; j_gene: TRBJ2-3; len: 16; abundance: NA; CDR3aa: ASSQSVWLGDPGGTQY
v_gene: TRBV4-3; d_gene: NA; j_gene: TRBJ2-3; len: 14; abundance: NA; CDR3aa: ASSQGDMGHSDTQY
v_gene: TRBV11-1; d_gene: NA; j_gene: TRBJ2-5; len: 12; abundance: NA; CDR3aa: DSSWAGRTGTQN
v_gene: TRBV6-2/TRBV6-3; d_gene: NA; j_gene: TRBJ1-5; len: 12; abundance: NA; CDR3aa: ASSLGGSNQPQH
v_gene: TRBV5-1; d_gene: TRBD1; j_gene: TRBJ2-3; len: 15; abundance: NA; CDR3aa: TSSIGHRDRVTDTQY
v_gene: TRBV6-2/TRBV6-3; d_gene: NA; j_gene: TRBJ1-5; len: 11; abundance: many; CDR3aa: ASSYSGYQPQH
v_gene: TRBV7-8; d_gene: TRBD2; j_gene: TRBJ2-7; len: 13; abundance: NA; CDR3aa: ASNSRLAGPTEQY
v_gene: TRBV7-3; d_gene: NA; j_gene: TRBJ2-3; len: 13; abundance: NA; CDR3aa: VSSPYKGGTDTQY
v_gene: TRBV6-5; d_gene: NA; j_gene: TRBJ2-5; len: 12; abundance: NA; CDR3aa: ASRPLGVREIQY
v_gene: TRBV10-3; d_gene: NA; j_gene: TRBJ2-5; len: 13; abundance: NA; CDR3aa: AICESATRQETQY
v_gene: TRBV30; d_gene: NA; j_gene: TRBJ2-2; len: 12; abundance: NA; CDR3aa: AWSTGLGTGELL
v_gene: TRBV4-1; d_gene: NA; j_gene: TRBJ2-1; len: 16; abundance: many; CDR3aa: ASSHEPIGGDYYNEQF
v_gene: TRBV9; d_gene: TRBD1; j_gene: TRBJ2-1; len: 13; abundance: NA; CDR3aa: ASNVEGQGRNEQS
v_gene: TRBV5-1; d_gene: TRBD2; j_gene: TRBJ2-5; len: 20; abundance: NA; CDR3aa: ASSLTLTSPSGLWEKRETQY
v_gene: TRBV28; d_gene: TRBD2; j_gene: TRBJ2-2; len: 17; abundance: many; CDR3aa: ASSLADPLAVMNTGELF
v_gene: TRBV4-1; d_gene: NA; j_gene: TRBJ2-3; len: 16; abundance: NA; CDR3aa: ASSQLGMVTEDSDMQY
v_gene: TRBV15; d_gene: NA; j_gene: TRBJ1-4; len: 11; abundance: many; CDR3aa: ATSRDRGEKLF
v_gene: TRBV12-3/TRBV12-4; d_gene: NA; j_gene: TRBJ2-5; len: 13; abundance: NA; CDR3aa: ASSIHPGSEETQY
v_gene: TRBV11-1; d_gene: NA; j_gene: TRBJ2-7; len: 10; abundance: NA; CDR3aa: VSSFMGYEQY
v_gene: TRBV11-3; d_gene: TRBD2; j_gene: TRBJ2-1; len: 12; abundance: once; CDR3aa: AIGSGLAGAEQF
v_gene: TRBV11-1; d_gene: NA; j_gene: TRBJ2-7; len: 11; abundance: NA; CDR3aa: TSSLGYLRDQY
v_gene: TRBV11-2; d_gene: TRBD2; j_gene: TRBJ2-5; len: 12; abundance: NA; CDR3aa: AGSRDISGATLY
v_gene: TRBV11-2; d_gene: TRBD2; j_gene: TRBJ2-5; len: 14; abundance: few; CDR3aa: ASSYSRGSGRETQY
v_gene: TRBV6-2/TRBV6-3; d_gene: NA; j_gene: TRBJ2-6; len: 13; abundance: NA; CDR3aa: AGSCGGLGVNVLT
v_gene: TRBV11-2; d_gene: TRBD1; j_gene: TRBJ2-1; len: 19; abundance: NA; CDR3aa: ASSLEQGARRERGRYNEQF
v_gene: TRBV7-8; d_gene: NA; j_gene: TRBJ2-2; len: 15; abundance: NA; CDR3aa: GSNLWGHTPNTGELF
v_gene: TRBV4-3; d_gene: TRBD2; j_gene: TRBJ2-1; len: 14; abundance: NA; CDR3aa: ASSQDWDYAYDEHF
v_gene: TRBV4-3; d_gene: NA; j_gene: TRBJ1-2; len: 18; abundance: NA; CDR3aa: ASSQGEGKGRTATNYGYT
v_gene: TRBV7-9; d_gene: NA; j_gene: TRBJ1-1; len: 10; abundance: NA; CDR3aa: VSCTSNTEAF